What follows are 20 T cell receptor beta chains derived from one specimen sequenced in a study of blood T cell repertoires in COVID-19. The repertoire was sequenced with immunoSEQ multiplex PCR; TCRdb's copy has only in-frame clones and lacks some. There are 68,000 or so clones in the sample; around 87% occur only once, and about 7% lies in the top ten. Sequencing input: peripheral blood. The origin of the receptors is a man aged 50-60 years with active COVID-19.

This sequence joins TRBV11-3 and TRBJ2-3; 8 positions agree with TRBD1. Germline assignment: CDR1 SGHNT and CDR2 YENEEA. The CDR3 runs 18 residues. The junction had 13 bases not matched to a gene; V was cut back by 1 base and J by 4 bases. Here the CDR3 DNA reads TGTGCCAGCAGCTTAGGACCCCAGGGGGCGCAAGGCTCAGATACGCAGTATTTT. As protein: CASSLGPQGAQGSDTQYF.

V is TRBV28 and J is TRBJ1-2; a weak D match, TRBD1 (6 bases). The CDR3 length is 16 residues. Trimming took 7 bases from V and 0 from J, leaving 18 bases between them. CDR1 is MDHEN, CDR2 SYDVKM, per germline. The CDR3 DNA sequence: TGTGCCAGCACCCCGGGACACTCCCTCGCTAACTATGGCTACACCTTC. It yields the protein CASTPGHSLANYGYTF.

The rearrangement links TRBV19 to TRBJ1-2, with D tentatively TRBD1 (6 bases). V dropped 6 bases and J dropped 5 bases, with 25 bases sitting between them. CDR1 is LNHDA, CDR2 SQIVND, per germline (reference sequence). CDR3 length equals 17 residues. The CDR3 coding sequence is TGTGCCAGTAGGGTGGGGACCCTGACAGGAGCCACTTATGGCTACACCTTC. Amino acids: CASRVGTLTGATYGYTF.

The chain recombines TRBV7-9 with TRBJ2-7; TRBD2 matches at 14 bases. The CDR3 contains 16 residues. The ends lost 1 base at V and 3 bases at J; junction bases unmatched: 2. The germline V gene encodes CDR1 SEHNR and CDR2 FQNEAQ (reference sequence). The CDR3 nucleotides read TGTGCCAGCAGCTTAGGACTAGCGGGAGGGGGCTACGAGCAGTACTTC. It encodes CASSLGLAGGGYEQYF.

There are a few counts of this clone. V is TRBV7-3 and J is TRBJ2-6; 12 bases match TRBD1. The CDR3 runs 19 residues. Germline V lookup: CDR1 SGHTA, CDR2 FQGTGA. V gave up 5 bases and J gave up 1 base; unmatched junction bases: 9. In nucleotides, the CDR3 is TGTGCCAGCAGCCCAAGGGACAGGGGGCAACTTTCTGGGGCCAACGTCCTGACTTTC. The encoded protein is CASSPRDRGQLSGANVLTF.

V gene TRBV12-3 or TRBV12-4 combines with J gene TRBJ1-1; D gene ambiguous. CDR3 length equals 11 residues. The V end was cut by 6 bases, the J end by 4 bases, with 6 bases between. Here the CDR3 DNA reads TGTGCCAGCAGCTCCTCCACTGAAGCTTTCTTT. It is translated as CASSSSTEAFF.

Here the CDR3 DNA reads TGTGCCAGCAGCCAAGCCCCGACTAGCGGAACAGATACGCAGTATTTT. Its protein is CASSQAPTSGTDTQYF. The chain carries TRBV3-1 (or the pseudogene TRBV3-2) and TRBJ2-3; 9 nucleotides match TRBD2. The germline V gene encodes CDR1 LGHDT and CDR2 YNNKEL (reference sequence). Unmatched junction bases numbered 5, after V lost 1 base and J lost 3 bases. The CDR3 sequence is 16 residues long.

This sequence joins TRBV5-6 and TRBJ2-7, with TRBD1 identical over 8 bases. The CDR3 extends over 13 amino acids. CDR1 SGHDT and CDR2 YYEEEE come from the germline V gene. Trimming at V came to 4 bases and at J to 9 bases, leaving 9 bases not matched to a gene. The CDR3: CASSVGQGQTQYF. The CDR3 coding sequence is TGTGCCAGCAGCGTCGGACAGGGTCAGACGCAGTACTTC. The variable domain in full, with the rest retrieved from reference TRBV5-6 and TRBJ2-7, is DAGVTQSPTHLIKTRGQQVTLRCSPKSGHDTVSWYQQALGQGPQFIFQYYEEEERQRGNFPDRFSGHQFPNYSSELNVNALLLGDSALYLCASSVGQGQTQYFGPGTRLTVT.

The chain links TRBV7-9 to TRBJ2-1; a weak D match, TRBD2 (6 bases). Germline loops: CDR1 SEHNR, CDR2 FQNEAQ (reference sequence). Trimming cost V 5 bases and J 7 bases, with 21 bases left between them. CDR3 length equals 16 residues. DNA for the CDR3: TGTGCCAGCAGCCCTCTGTCTAGGCCGGCGGGGAATGAGCAGTTCTTC. This sequence encodes CASSPLSRPAGNEQFF.

This clone turned up a few times. This sequence joins TRBV6-5 and TRBJ2-1, with D tentatively TRBD1 (5 bases). The CDR3 is made up of 15 amino acids. The germline V gene has CDR1 MNHEY and CDR2 SVGAGI. Trimming removed 0 bases at V and 4 bases at J, with 10 bases between. CDR3 residues: CASSYSDSTYNEQFF. In nucleotides, the CDR3 is TGTGCCAGCAGTTACTCCGACAGTACTTACAATGAGCAGTTCTTC.

The chain uses TRBV5-8 and TRBJ2-2, with 8 bases lining up with TRBD1. V lost 3 bases, J lost 6 bases, and 7 bases stayed unmatched. CDR3 size: 15 residues. Germline V gene lookup returns CDR1 SGHTS and CDR2 YDEGEE. For the CDR3, the DNA is TGTGCCAGCAGCTCAGGACAGGGATCCCCCGGGGAGCTGTTTTTT. Translating it yields CASSSGQGSPGELFF.

The chain recombines TRBV23-1 with TRBJ1-1; 7 positions match TRBD1. TRBV23-1 is an ORF for which the function is uncertain. There are 21 residues in the CDR3. The V gene end was trimmed by 6 bases and the J gene end by 0 bases; junction bases not matched to a gene: 25. In DNA, the CDR3 is TGCGCCAGCAGCCAGATATCCGGGACAGAGTGGTTAGCGGTCATGAACACTGAAGCTTTCTTT. Amino acids: CASSQISGTEWLAVMNTEAFF.

The genes are TRBV7-8 and TRBJ1-1; 8 bases align to TRBD1. Germline trimming cut 5 bases from V and 6 bases from J; bases unmatched to any gene: 2. The germline gives CDR1 SGHVS, CDR2 FQNEAQ. The CDR3 is 12 amino acids. CDR3 bases: TGTGCCAGCAGCCTGGACAGGGCTGAAGCTTTCTTT. Translation: CASSLDRAEAFF.

This clone showed up just a few times. The gene calls are TRBV30 and TRBJ2-1; D unresolved. Germline assignment: CDR1 GTSNPN and CDR2 SVGIG (reference sequence). The CDR3 contains 15 residues. The ends were cut back, 3 bases at V and 3 bases at J, with 15 bases in the middle. CDR3 nucleotides: TGTGCCTGGAGGGAGAAAAAGACGTACTACAATGAGCAGTTCTTC. Its protein is CAWREKKTYYNEQFF.

J is TRBJ2-1 and V is TRBV5-1, with TRBD2 matching 8 bases. The CDR3 consists of 15 residues. CDR1 SGHRS and CDR2 YFSETQ come from the germline V gene. The trim removed 6 bases at V and 4 bases at J, leaving 9 bases unmatched. The CDR3 DNA reads as TGCGCCAGCACGGGAGGGCTCTCATATTACAATGAGCAGTTCTTC. This codes for CASTGGLSYYNEQFF.

The sample holds one count of this clone. This sequence joins TRBV7-3 and TRBJ1-5; possibly TRBD1 for D (5 bases). V was trimmed by 3 bases and J by 11 bases, leaving 20 bases between them. The CDR3 totals 15 residues. CDR1 and CDR2 (germline): SGHTA, FQGTGA. The CDR3 coding sequence is TGTGCCAGCAGCTTCCCTCCGGGACTCCAATCGGCCCAGCATTTT. Translated: CASSFPPGLQSAQHF.

The V call is TRBV9, the J call TRBJ2-3, with 8 bases that match TRBD2. CDR3 length equals 16 residues. J was trimmed by 4 bases and V by 3 bases; bases with no gene match: 10. Germline lookup yields CDR1 SGDLS and CDR2 YYNGEE. The chain's CDR3 is CASSGLGLAGPDTQYF. As DNA, the CDR3 is TGTGCCAGCAGCGGTCTTGGGCTAGCGGGCCCAGATACGCAGTATTTT.

The genes are TRBV27 and TRBJ2-3; 13 positions match TRBD2. This CDR3 comprises 17 residues. The V segment lost 7 bases and the J segment 5 bases; nucleotides outside the gene matches: 12. Germline CDR1 reads MNHEY; CDR2 reads SMNVEV (reference sequence). The CDR3 region has the DNA TGTGCCAGCACCCCCAGGGCGGGACTAGCGGGATTAGATACGCAGTATTTT. Its protein product is CASTPRAGLAGLDTQYF.

This rearrangement joins TRBV14 to TRBJ2-6; D unclear. CDR3 length: 15 residues. Germline V lookup: CDR1 SGHDN, CDR2 FVKESK. V lost 4 bases, J lost 1 base, and 8 bases lay in between. The CDR3 sequence is CASSPRHSGANVLTF. Written as DNA, the CDR3 is TGTGCCAGCAGCCCCCGACATTCTGGGGCCAACGTCCTGACTTTC.

This clone was observed many times. The chain is built from TRBV5-1 and TRBJ1-6; TRBD1 matches at 8 bases. Trimming removed 4 bases from V and 5 bases from J; junction bases left unmatched: 5. Germline V gene sequence: CDR1 SGHRS, CDR2 YFSETQ. The CDR3 consists of 15 residues. The CDR3 is CASSGQGQDNSPLHF. CDR3 bases: TGCGCCAGCAGCGGACAGGGACAGGATAATTCACCCCTCCACTTT.